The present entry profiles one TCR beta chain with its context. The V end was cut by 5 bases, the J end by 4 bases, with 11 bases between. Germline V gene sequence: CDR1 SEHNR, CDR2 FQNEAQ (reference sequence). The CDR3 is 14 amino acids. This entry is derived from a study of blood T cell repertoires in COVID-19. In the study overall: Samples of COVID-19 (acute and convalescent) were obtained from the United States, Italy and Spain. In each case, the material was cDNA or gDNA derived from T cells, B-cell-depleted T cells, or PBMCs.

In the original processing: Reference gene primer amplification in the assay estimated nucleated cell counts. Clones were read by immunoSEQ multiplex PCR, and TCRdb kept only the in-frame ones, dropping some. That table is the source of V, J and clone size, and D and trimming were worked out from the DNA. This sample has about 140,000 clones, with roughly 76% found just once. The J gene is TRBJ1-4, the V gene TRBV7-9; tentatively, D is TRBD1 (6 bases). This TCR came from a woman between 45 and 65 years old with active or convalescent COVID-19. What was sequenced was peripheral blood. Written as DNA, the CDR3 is TGTGCCAGCAGCGCGGACAGCCATAATGAAAAACTGTTTTTT. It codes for CASSADSHNEKLFF.